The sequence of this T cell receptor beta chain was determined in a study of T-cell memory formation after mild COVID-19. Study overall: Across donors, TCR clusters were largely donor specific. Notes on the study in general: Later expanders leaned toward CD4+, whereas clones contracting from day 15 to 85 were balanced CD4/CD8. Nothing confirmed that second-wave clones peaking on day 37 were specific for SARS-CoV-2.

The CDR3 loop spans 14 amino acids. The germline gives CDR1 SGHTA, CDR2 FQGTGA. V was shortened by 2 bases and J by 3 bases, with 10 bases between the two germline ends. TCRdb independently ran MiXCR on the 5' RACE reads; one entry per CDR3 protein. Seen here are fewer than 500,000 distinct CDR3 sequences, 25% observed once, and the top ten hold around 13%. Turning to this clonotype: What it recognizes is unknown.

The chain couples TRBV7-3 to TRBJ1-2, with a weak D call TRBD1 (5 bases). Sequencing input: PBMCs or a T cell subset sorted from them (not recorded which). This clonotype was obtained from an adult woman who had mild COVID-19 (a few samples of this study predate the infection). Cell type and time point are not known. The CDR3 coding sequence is TGTGCCAGCAGCTTAGGGGACGGTCACTATGGCTACACCTTC. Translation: CASSLGDGHYGYTF. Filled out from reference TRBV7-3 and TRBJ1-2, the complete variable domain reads GAGVSQTPSNKVTEKGKYVELRCDPISGHTALYWYRQSLGQGPEFLIYFQGTGAADDSGLPNDRFFAVRPEGSVSTLKIQRTERGDSAVYLCASSLGDGHYGYTFGSGTRLTVV.